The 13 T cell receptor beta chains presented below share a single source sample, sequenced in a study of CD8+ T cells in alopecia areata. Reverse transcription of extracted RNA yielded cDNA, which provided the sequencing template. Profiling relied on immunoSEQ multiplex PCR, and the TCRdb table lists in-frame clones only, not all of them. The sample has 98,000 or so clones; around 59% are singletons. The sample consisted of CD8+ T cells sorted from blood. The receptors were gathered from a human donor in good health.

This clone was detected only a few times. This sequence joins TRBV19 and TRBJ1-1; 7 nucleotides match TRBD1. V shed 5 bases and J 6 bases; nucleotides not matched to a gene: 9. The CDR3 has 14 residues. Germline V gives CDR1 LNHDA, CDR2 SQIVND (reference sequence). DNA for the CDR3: TGTGCCAGTAGTGGAGACAGGGATATTTCTGAAGCTTTCTTT. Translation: CASSGDRDISEAFF.

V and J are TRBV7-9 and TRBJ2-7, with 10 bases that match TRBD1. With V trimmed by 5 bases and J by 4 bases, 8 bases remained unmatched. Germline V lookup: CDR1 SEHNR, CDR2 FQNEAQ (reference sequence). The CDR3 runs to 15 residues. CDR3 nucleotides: TGTGCCAGCAGCAACGGAGACAGGGGGCAATACGAGCAGTACTTC. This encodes CASSNGDRGQYEQYF.

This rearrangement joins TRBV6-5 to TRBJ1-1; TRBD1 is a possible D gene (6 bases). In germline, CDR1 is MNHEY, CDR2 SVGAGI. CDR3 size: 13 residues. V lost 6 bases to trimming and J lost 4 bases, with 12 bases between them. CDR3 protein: CASRLDSPTEAFF. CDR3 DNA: TGTGCCAGCAGATTGGACAGCCCCACTGAAGCTTTCTTT.

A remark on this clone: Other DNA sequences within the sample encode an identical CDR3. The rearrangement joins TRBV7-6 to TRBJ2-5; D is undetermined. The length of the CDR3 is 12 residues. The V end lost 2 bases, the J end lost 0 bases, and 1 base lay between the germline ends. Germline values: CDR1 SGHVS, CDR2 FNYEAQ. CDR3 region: CASSLYQETQYF. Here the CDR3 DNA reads TGTGCCAGCAGCTTATACCAAGAGACCCAGTACTTC. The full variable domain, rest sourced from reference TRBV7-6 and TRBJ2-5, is GAGVSQSPRYKVTKRGQDVALRCDPISGHVSLYWYRQALGQGPEFLTYFNYEAQQDKSGLPNDRFSAERPEGSISTLTIQRTEQRDSAMYRCASSLYQETQYFGPGTRLLVL.

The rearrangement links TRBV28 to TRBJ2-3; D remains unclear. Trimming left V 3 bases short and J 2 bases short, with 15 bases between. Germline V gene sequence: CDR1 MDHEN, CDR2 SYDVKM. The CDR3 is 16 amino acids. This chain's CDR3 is CASSFGSGPLTDTQYF. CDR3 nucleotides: TGTGCCAGCAGTTTCGGGTCAGGACCGCTCACAGATACGCAGTATTTT.

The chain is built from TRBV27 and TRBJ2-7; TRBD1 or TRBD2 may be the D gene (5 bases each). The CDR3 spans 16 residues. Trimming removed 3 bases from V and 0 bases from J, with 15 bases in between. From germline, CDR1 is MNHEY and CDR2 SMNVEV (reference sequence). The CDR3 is CASSFAGRASSYEQYF. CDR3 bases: TGTGCCAGCAGTTTCGCAGGGCGGGCGAGCTCCTACGAGCAGTACTTC.

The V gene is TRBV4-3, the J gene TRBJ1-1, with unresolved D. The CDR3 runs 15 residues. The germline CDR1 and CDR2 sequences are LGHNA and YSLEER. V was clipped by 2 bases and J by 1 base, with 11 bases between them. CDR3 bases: TGCGCCAGCAGCCAAATCGAGTGGGGGAACACTGAAGCTTTCTTT. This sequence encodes CASSQIEWGNTEAFF.

The CDR3 DNA reads as TGTGCCAGCAGTAGCCGGGACAGCTATGGCTACACCTTC. This encodes CASSSRDSYGYTF. The V gene is TRBV2, the J gene TRBJ1-2, with 7 positions matching TRBD1. Germline CDR1 SNHLY, CDR2 FYNNEI. The CDR3 loop spans 13 amino acids. The V segment lost 5 bases and the J segment 4 bases; nucleotides outside the gene matches: 4.

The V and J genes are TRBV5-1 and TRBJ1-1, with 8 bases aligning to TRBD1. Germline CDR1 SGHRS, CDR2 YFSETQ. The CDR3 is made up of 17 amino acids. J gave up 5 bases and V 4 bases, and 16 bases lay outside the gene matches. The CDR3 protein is CASSPGQGAGGRTEAFF. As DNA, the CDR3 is TGCGCCAGCAGCCCTGGACAGGGAGCCGGTGGGAGGACTGAAGCTTTCTTT.

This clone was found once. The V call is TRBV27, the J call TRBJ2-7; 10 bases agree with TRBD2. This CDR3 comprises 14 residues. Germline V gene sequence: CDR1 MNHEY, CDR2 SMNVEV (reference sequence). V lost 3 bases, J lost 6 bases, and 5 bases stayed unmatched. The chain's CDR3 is CASSFSSGGSEQYF. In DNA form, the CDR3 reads TGTGCCAGCAGTTTTTCTAGCGGGGGTTCCGAGCAGTACTTC.

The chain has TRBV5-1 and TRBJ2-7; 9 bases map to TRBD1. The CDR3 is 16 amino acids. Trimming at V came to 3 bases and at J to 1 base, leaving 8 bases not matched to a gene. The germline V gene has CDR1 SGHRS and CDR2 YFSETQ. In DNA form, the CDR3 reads TGCGCCAGCAGCTCATACCCGGACAGGGGATCCTACGAGCAGTACTTC. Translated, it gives CASSSYPDRGSYEQYF. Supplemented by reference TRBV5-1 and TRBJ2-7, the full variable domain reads KAGVTQTPRYLIKTRGQQVTLSCSPISGHRSVSWYQQTPGQGLQFLFEYFSETQRNKGNFPGRFSGRQFSNSRSEMNVSTLELGDSALYLCASSSYPDRGSYEQYFGPGTRLTVT.

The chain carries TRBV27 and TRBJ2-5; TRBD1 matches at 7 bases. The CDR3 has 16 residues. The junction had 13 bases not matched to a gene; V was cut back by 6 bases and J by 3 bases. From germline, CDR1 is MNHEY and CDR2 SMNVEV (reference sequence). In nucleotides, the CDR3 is TGTGCCAGCAGCCCAATCAGGGGGAACGGGGAAGAGACCCAGTACTTC. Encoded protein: CASSPIRGNGEETQYF.

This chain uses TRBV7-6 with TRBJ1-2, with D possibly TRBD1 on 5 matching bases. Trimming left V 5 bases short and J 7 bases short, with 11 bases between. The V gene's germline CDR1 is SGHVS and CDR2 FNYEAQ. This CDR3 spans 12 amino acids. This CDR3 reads CASSPIQGGYTF. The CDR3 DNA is TGTGCCAGCAGCCCGATTCAGGGTGGCTACACCTTC.